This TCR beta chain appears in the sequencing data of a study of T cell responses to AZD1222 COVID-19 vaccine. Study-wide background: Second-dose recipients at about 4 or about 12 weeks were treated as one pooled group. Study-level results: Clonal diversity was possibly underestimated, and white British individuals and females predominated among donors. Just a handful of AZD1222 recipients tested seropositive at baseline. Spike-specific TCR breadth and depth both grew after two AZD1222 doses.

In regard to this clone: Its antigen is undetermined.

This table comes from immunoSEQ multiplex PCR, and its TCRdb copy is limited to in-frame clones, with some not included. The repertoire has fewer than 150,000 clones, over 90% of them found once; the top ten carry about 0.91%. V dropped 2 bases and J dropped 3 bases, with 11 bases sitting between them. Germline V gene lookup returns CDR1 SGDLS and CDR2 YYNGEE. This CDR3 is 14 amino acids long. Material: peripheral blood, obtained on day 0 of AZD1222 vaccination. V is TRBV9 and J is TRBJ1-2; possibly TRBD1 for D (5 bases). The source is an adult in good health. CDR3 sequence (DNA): TGTGCCAGCAGCGTTGGGGCTTCAGACTATGGCTACACCTTC. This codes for CASSVGASDYGYTF. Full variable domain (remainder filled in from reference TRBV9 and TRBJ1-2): DSGVTQTPKHLITATGQRVTLRCSPRSGDLSVYWYQQSLDQGLQFLIQYYNGEERAKGNILERFSAQQFPDLHSELNLSSLELGDSALYFCASSVGASDYGYTFGSGTRLTVV.